This T cell receptor (beta chain) originates from a study of beta chain features in type 1 diabetes. Overall study: Over all samples combined, 90 million to 140 million sorted cells were examined.

All of the isolated RNA was reverse transcribed, so expressed TCRB transcripts were sequenced. Clones were sequenced by immunoSEQ multiplex PCR, and TCRdb holds only the in-frame ones, with some missing. This table holds around 250,000 clones, approximately 15% found once. Details on this clone: Its antigen is unknown.

Deletions cut 6 bases from V and 0 bases from J, with 9 bases between. The germline V gene has CDR1 MNHEY and CDR2 SVGAGI. The CDR3 has 15 residues. Study-wide points: Among all four CD4+ subsets, Type 1 diabetes patients had TCRB CDR3s that were moderately but significantly shorter. Any HLA effect on TCRB rearrangement was left unresolved by small sub-analyses. More deletions and fewer insertions at VDJ junctions were seen in type 1 diabetes patients.

The origin of this receptor is a man aged 25 to 45 with type 1 diabetes. The chain uses TRBV6-5 and TRBJ2-6; D gene unclear. The sample comprised naive CD4+ T cells from blood. The CDR3 here is CASSAVSSGANVLTF. CDR3 in DNA: TGTGCCAGCAGCGCCGTCAGCTCTGGGGCCAACGTCCTGACTTTC.